The 7 T cell receptor beta chains below all came from one sample that was sequenced in a study of patients and donors after allogeneic stem cell transplantation. TCRdb re-analysed the RT-PCR reads in MiXCR, keeping a single row per CDR3 protein. The sample holds some 200,000 distinct CDR3 sequences, about 40% seen once. Sequenced: blood, either unsorted or a sorted T cell fraction (not recorded which). These receptors originate from a human donor who was either an allogeneic HSCT recipient or a stem cell or donor lymphocyte infusion donor (not recorded which). It is not recorded whose cells these are; they may come from a transplant donor.

This sequence joins TRBV7-8 and TRBJ2-1; the match to TRBD2 covers 7 bases. The CDR3 contains 16 residues. CDR1 and CDR2 (germline): SGHVS, FQNEAQ. The V gene end was trimmed by 0 bases and the J gene end by 5 bases; junction bases not matched to a gene: 7. CDR3: CASSLAWTSPNNEQFF. The CDR3 nucleotides read TGTGCCAGCAGCTTAGCTTGGACTAGTCCAAACAATGAGCAGTTCTTC.

This clonotype was seen only a few times. The chain is built from TRBV7-2 and TRBJ2-1; 8 nucleotides line up with TRBD2. V trimming: 2 bases; J trimming: 5 bases; junction bases outside the gene matches: 11. This CDR3 is 17 amino acids long. The germline CDR1 and CDR2 sequences are SGHTA and FQGNSA. In DNA, the CDR3 is TGTGCCAGCAGCTTAAGCGGGAGCGCCCTTGGGAACAATGAGCAGTTCTTC. Encoded protein: CASSLSGSALGNNEQFF.

This clonotype was counted only a few times. The chain joins TRBV12-3 or TRBV12-4 to TRBJ2-1; D is perhaps TRBD1 or TRBD2 (5 bases each). The V and J ends lost 3 bases and 9 bases respectively, with 12 bases between them. CDR3 size: 13 residues. This CDR3 is CASSFGDGVEQFF. CDR3 coding DNA: TGTGCCAGCAGTTTCGGGGACGGTGTTGAGCAGTTCTTC.

This clonotype was seen only a few times. V gene TRBV7-4 combines with J gene TRBJ1-1, with 8 positions matching TRBD1. Germline loops: CDR1 SGHVT, CDR2 SQSDAQ. The ends lost 5 bases at V and 2 bases at J; junction bases unmatched: 13. This CDR3 region has 17 residues. The CDR3 loop is CASSLLALTGANTEAFF. In DNA form, the CDR3 reads TGTGCCAGCAGCCTCCTTGCCCTGACAGGGGCAAACACTGAAGCTTTCTTT.

This chain joins TRBV7-2 and TRBJ1-5, with D perhaps TRBD1 (6 bases). V was cut by 5 bases and J by 9 bases, with 17 bases left in between. The CDR3 consists of 14 residues. CDR1 and CDR2 (germline): SGHTA, FQGNSA. The chain's CDR3 is CASSRGTITLPQHF. CDR3 nucleotide sequence: TGTGCCAGCAGCAGGGGGACAATAACTCTGCCCCAGCATTTT.

The V gene is TRBV12-3 or TRBV12-4, the J gene TRBJ2-5; D tentatively fits TRBD1 or TRBD2 (5 bases each). The CDR3 has 13 amino acids. V lost 6 bases and J lost 4, with 12 bases in between. CDR3 loop: CASRAPGLETQYF. In DNA form, the CDR3 reads TGTGCCAGCAGAGCCCCGGGGCTAGAGACCCAGTACTTC.

V usage is TRBV12-5 and J usage is TRBJ1-1, with D possibly matching TRBD1 (5 bases). CDR1 LGHNT and CDR2 FRNRAP come from the germline V gene. V was cut by 7 bases and J by 5 bases, with 11 bases left in between. CDR3 length: 12 amino acids. The CDR3 DNA reads as TGTGCTAGTGCCCTGGGGGGGACTGAAGCTTTCTTT. Its protein is CASALGGTEAFF.